The entry below gives a single T cell receptor beta chain sequence along with its context. Its antigen is unknown. The data derive from a study of OX40 agonist ivuxolimab in advanced cancers. Here immunoSEQ multiplex PCR was the method, and the copy in TCRdb shows in-frame clones only, minus some. The table records about 120,000 clones, over 85% of them present only once. Overall study findings and caveats: Expanded peripheral T cell antigen specificity was not determined. Among the lowest levels of clonal expansion were found in partial responders at 0.1-3.0 mg/kg.

Trimming removed 8 bases from V and 1 base from J; junction bases left unmatched: 8. CDR1 and CDR2 from the germline V gene are MNHEY and SVGAGI. The CDR3 loop spans 15 amino acids. The receptor was isolated from an adult with an advanced solid tumor such as melanoma, head and neck, liver or kidney cancer. V gene TRBV6-5 combines with J gene TRBJ2-5; 9 bases align to TRBD1. The material sequenced was CD4+ or CD8+ T cells sorted from blood, taken in a trial of the OX40 agonist ivuxolimab. The DNA of the CDR3 is TGTGCCAGCTTAAACCGGGACAGGGCCCAAGAGACCCAGTACTTC. Translated: CASLNRDRAQETQYF.